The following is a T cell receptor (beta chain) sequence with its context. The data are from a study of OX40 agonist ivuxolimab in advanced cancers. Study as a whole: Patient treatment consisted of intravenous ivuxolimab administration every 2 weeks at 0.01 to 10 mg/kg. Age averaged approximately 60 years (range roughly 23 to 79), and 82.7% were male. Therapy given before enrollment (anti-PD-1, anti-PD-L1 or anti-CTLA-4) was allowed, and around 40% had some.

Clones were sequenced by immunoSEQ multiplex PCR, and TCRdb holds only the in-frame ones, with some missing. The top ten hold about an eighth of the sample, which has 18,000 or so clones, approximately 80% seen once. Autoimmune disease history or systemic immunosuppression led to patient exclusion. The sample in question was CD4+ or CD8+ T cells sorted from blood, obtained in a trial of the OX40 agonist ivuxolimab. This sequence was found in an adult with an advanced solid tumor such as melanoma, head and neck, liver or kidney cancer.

As DNA, the CDR3 is TGTGCCAGCAGTTCATACCCCCGGACTAGCGATCAATCAGATACGCAGTATTTT. Residues: CASSSYPRTSDQSDTQYF. The rearrangement joins TRBV28 to TRBJ2-3, with 9 bases identical to TRBD2. CDR1 and CDR2 from the germline V gene are MDHEN and SYDVKM. This CDR3 comprises 18 residues. V lost 4 bases to trimming and J lost 4 bases; unmatched junction nucleotides: 15.